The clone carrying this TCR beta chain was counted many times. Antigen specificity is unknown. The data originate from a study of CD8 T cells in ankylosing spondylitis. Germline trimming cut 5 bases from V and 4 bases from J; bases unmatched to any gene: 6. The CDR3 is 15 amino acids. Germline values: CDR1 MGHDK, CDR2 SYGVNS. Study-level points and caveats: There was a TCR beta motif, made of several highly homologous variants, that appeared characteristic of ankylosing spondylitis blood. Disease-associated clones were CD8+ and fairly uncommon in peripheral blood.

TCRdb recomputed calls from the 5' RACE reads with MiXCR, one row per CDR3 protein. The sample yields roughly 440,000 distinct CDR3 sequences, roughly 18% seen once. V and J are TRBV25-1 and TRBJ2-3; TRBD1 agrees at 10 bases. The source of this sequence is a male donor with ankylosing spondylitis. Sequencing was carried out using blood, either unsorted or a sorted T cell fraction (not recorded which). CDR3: CASSPDRGPSDTQYF. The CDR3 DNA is TGTGCCAGCAGTCCCGACAGGGGGCCATCAGATACGCAGTATTTT.